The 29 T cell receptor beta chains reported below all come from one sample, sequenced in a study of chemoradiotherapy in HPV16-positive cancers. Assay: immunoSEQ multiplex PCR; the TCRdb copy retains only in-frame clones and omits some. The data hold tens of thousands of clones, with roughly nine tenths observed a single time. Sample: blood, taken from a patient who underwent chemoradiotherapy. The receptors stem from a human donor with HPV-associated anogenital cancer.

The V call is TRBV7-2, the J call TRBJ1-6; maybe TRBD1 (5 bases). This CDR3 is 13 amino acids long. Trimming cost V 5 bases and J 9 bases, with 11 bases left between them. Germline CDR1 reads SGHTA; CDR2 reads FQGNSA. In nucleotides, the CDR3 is TGTGCCAGCAGCCCCGTCGGGGGTTCACCCCTCCACTTT. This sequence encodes CASSPVGGSPLHF.

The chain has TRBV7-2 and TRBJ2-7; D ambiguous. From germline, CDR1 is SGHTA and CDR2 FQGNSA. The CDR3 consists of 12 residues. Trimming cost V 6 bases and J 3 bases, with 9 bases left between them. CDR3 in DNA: TGTGCCAGCAGTCGAGACCGCTACGAGCAGTACTTC. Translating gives CASSRDRYEQYF. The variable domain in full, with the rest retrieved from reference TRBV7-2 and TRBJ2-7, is GAGVSQSPSNKVTEKGKDVELRCDPISGHTALYWYRQSLGQGLEFLIYFQGNSAPDKSGLPSDRFSAERTGGSVSTLTIQRTQQEDSAVYLCASSRDRYEQYFGPGTRLTVT.

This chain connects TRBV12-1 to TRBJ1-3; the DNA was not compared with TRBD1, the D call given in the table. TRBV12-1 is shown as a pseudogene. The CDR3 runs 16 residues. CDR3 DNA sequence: TGTGCCAGCAGCTTTCCGGACAGGGGACCTGGAAACACCATATATTTT. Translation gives CASSFPDRGPGNTIYF.

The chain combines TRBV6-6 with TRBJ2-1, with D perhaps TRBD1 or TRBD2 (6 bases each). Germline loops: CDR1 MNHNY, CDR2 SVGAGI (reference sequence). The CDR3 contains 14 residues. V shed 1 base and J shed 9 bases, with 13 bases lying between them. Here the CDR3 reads CASSYWAEGGEQFF. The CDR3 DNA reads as TGTGCCAGCAGTTACTGGGCGGAGGGGGGTGAGCAGTTCTTC.

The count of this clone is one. CDR3: CASSGQGARSRGYTF. For the CDR3, the DNA is TGTGCCAGCTCCGGACAGGGGGCCCGTTCGCGCGGCTACACCTTC. The chain employs TRBV19 and TRBJ1-2; TRBD1 aligns across 11 bases. Looked up from germline, CDR1 is LNHDA and CDR2 is SQIVND (reference sequence). This CDR3 comprises 15 residues. V lost 9 bases to trimming and J lost 8 bases; unmatched junction nucleotides: 14.

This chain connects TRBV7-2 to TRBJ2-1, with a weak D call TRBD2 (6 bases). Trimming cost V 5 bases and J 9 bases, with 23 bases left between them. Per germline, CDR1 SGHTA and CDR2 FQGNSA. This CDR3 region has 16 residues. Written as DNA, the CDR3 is TGTGCCAGCAGCCAGACGTTTGGAGCGGGCCTCGGTGAGCAGTTCTTC. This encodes CASSQTFGAGLGEQFF.

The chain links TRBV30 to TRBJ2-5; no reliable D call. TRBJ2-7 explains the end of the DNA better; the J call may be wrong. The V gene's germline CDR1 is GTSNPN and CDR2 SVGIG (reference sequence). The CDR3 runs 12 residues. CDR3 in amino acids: CAWNRASYEQYF. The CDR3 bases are TGTGCCTGGAATCGGGCGTCCTACGAGCAGTACTTC.

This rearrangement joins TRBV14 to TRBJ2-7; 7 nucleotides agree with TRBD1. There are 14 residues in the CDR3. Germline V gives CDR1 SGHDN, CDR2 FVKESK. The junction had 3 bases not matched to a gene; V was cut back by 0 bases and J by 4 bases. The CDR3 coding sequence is TGTGCCAGCAGCCAAGAGATGGGACAGTACGAGCAGTACTTC. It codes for CASSQEMGQYEQYF.

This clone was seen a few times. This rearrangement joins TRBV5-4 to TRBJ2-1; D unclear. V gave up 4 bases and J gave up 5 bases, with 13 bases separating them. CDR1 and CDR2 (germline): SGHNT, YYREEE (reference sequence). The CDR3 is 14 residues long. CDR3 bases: TGTGCCAGCAGCCCCGGTGGCCTTAACAATGAGCAGTTCTTC. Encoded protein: CASSPGGLNNEQFF.

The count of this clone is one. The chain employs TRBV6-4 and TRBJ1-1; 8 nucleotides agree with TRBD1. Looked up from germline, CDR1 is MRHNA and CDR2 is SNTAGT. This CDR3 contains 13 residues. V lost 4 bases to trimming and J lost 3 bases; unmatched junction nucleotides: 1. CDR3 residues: CASSADRDTEAFF. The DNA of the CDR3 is TGTGCCAGCAGTGCGGACAGGGACACTGAAGCTTTCTTT.

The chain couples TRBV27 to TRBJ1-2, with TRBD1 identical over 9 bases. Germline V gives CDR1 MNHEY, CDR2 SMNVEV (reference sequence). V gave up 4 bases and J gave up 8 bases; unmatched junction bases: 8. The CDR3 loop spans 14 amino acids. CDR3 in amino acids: CASSYRGRGRGYTF. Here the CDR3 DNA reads TGTGCCAGCAGTTACAGGGGGCGCGGGAGAGGCTACACCTTC.

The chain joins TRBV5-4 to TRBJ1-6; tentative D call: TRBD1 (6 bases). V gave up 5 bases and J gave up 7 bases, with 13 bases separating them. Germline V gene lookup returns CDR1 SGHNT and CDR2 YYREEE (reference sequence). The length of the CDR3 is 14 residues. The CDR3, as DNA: TGTGCCAGCAGGACCGGGACATCAAATTCACCCCTCCACTTT. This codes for CASRTGTSNSPLHF.

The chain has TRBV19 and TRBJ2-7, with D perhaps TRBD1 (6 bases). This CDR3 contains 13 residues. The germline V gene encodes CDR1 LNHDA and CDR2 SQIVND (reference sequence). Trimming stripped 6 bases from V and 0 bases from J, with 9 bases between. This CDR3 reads CASRGQSSYEQYF. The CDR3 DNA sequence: TGTGCCAGTAGGGGACAAAGCTCCTACGAGCAGTACTTC. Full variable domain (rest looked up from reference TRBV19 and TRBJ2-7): DGGITQSPKYLFRKEGQNVTLSCEQNLNHDAMYWYRQDPGQGLRLIYYSQIVNDFQKGDIAEGYSVSREKKESFPLTVTSAQKNPTAFYLCASRGQSSYEQYFGPGTRLTVT.

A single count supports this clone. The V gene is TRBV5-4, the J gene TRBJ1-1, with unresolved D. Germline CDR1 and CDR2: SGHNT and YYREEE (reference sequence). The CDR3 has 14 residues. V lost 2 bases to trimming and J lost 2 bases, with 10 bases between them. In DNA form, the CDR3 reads TGTGCCAGCAGCTTCGAACGGAGCAACACTGAAGCTTTCTTT. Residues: CASSFERSNTEAFF. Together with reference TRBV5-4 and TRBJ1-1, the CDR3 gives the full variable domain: ETGVTQSPTHLIKTRGQQVTLRCSSQSGHNTVSWYQQALGQGPQFIFQYYREEENGRGNFPPRFSGLQFPNYSSELNVNALELDDSALYLCASSFERSNTEAFFGQGTRLTVV.

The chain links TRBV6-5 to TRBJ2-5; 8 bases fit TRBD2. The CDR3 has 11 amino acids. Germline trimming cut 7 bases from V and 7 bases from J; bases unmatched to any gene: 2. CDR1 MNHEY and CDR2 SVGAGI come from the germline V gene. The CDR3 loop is CASTREGTQYF. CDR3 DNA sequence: TGTGCCAGCACCCGGGAGGGGACCCAGTACTTC.

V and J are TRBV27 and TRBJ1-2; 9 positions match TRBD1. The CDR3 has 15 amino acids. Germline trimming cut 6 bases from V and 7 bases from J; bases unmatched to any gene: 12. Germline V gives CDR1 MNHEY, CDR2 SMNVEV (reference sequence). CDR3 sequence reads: CASRIWAGTGSGYTF. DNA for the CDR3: TGTGCCAGCAGGATATGGGCCGGGACAGGGTCTGGCTACACCTTC.

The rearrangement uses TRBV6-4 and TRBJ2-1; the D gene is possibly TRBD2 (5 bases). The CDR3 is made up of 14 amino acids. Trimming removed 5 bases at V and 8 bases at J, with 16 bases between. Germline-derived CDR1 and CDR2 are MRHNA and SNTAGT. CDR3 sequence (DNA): TGTGCCAGCAGTCGGACTTTCTCTTGGGATGAGCAGTTCTTC. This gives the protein CASSRTFSWDEQFF.

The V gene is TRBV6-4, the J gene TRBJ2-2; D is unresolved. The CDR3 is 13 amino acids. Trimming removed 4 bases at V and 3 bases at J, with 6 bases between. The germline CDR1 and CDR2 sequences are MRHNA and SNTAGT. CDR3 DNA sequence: TGTGCCAGCAGTGTAGGGTACACCGGGGAGCTGTTTTTT. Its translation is CASSVGYTGELFF.

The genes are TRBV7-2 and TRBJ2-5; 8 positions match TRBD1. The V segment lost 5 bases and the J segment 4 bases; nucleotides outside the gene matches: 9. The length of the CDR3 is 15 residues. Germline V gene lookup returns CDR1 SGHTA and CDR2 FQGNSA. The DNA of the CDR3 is TGTGCCAGCAGCCGACCTACAGGGGGAGGAGAGACCCAGTACTTC. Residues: CASSRPTGGGETQYF.

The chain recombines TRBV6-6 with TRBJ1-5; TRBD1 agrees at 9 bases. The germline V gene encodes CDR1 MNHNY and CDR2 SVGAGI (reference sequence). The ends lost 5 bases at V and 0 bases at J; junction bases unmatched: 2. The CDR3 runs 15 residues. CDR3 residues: CASSRGQGSNQPQHF. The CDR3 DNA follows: TGTGCCAGCAGTCGGGGACAGGGTAGCAATCAGCCCCAGCATTTT.

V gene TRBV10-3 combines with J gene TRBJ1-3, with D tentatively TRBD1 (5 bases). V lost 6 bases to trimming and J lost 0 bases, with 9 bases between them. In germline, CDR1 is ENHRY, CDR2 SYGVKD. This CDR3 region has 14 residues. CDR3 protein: CAIRPGTSGNTIYF. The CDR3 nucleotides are TGTGCCATCAGACCCGGGACCTCTGGAAACACCATATATTTT.

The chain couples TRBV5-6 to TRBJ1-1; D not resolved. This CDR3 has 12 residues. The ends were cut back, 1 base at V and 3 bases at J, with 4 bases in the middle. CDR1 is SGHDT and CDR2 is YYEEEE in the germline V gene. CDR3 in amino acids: CASSLQDTEAFF. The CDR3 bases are TGTGCCAGCAGCTTGCAGGACACTGAAGCTTTCTTT.

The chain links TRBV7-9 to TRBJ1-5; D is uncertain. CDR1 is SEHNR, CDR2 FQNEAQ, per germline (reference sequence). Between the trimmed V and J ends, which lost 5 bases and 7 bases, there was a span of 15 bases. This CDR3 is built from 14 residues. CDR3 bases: TGTGCCAGCAGCGGACCGGGCCAAGGCCAGCCCCAGCATTTT. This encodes CASSGPGQGQPQHF.

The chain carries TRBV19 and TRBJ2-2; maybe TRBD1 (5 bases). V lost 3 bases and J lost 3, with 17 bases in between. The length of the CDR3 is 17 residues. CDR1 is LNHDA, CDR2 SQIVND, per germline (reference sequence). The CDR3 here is CASSMTVEGAHTGELFF. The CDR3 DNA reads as TGTGCCAGTAGTATGACGGTCGAAGGGGCGCACACCGGGGAGCTGTTTTTT.

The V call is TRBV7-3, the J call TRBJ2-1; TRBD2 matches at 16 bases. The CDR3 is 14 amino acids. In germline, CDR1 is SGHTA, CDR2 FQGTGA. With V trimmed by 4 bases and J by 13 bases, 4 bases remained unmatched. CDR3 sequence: CASSSGLAGGNQFF. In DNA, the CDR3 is TGTGCCAGCAGCTCGGGACTAGCGGGAGGGAACCAGTTCTTC.

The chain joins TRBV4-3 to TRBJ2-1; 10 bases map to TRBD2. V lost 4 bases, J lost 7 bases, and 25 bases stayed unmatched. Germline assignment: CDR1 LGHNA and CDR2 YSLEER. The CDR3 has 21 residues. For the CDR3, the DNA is TGCGCCAGCAGCCCCCCTCGGAAGGGGGGTACAGCGGGAGGGCCAGCGAATGAGCAGTTCTTC. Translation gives CASSPPRKGGTAGGPANEQFF.

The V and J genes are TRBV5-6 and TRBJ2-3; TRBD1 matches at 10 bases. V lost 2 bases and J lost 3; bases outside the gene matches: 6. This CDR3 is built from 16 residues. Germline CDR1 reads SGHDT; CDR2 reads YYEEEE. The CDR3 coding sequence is TGTGCCAGCAGCTTCTCGACAGGGGGCTTAACAGATACGCAGTATTTT. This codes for CASSFSTGGLTDTQYF.

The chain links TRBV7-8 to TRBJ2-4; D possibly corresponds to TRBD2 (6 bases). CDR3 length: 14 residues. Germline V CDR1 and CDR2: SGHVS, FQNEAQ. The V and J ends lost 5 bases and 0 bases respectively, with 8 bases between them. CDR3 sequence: CASSPGVAKNIQYF. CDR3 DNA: TGTGCCAGCAGCCCGGGGGTAGCCAAAAACATTCAGTACTTC.

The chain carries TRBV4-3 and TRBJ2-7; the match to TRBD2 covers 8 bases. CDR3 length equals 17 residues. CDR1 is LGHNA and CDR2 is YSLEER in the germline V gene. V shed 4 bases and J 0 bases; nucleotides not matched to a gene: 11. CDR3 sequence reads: CASSLMGTSGPSYEQYF. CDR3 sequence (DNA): TGCGCCAGCAGCCTCATGGGCACTAGCGGACCCTCCTACGAGCAGTACTTC.